The 32 T cell receptor beta chains below all came from one sample that was sequenced in a study of regulatory and conventional T cells in RAG deficiency. Conventional CD4+ T cells were sorted from blood as CD25-low CD127-high cells. Repertoires were generated with immunoSEQ multiplex PCR, while TCRdb's copy carries only in-frame clones and drops some. The repertoire holds approximately 28,000 clones, with roughly 96% as singletons. These data are also associated with another study on regulatory T cells. That work states: The PCR used 52 TRBV and 13 TRBJ primers.

Source material: CD25- CD4+ T cells sorted from blood. Every receptor here comes from a human donor in good health.

The chain employs TRBV6-1 and TRBJ1-2; D may be TRBD1 (5 bases). Germline V gene sequence: CDR1 MNHNS, CDR2 SASEGT. V lost 2 bases and J 7 bases, leaving 14 bases between the germline ends. This CDR3 spans 14 amino acids. The CDR3 DNA sequence: TGTGCCAGCAGTGAACGCGGGACGGTAGCTGGCTACACCTTC. Translating it yields CASSERGTVAGYTF.

The gene calls are TRBV30 and TRBJ1-5; D is unresolved. CDR3 size: 17 residues. V was pared by 5 bases and J by 0 bases, with 20 bases between. Germline V gives CDR1 GTSNPN, CDR2 SVGIG (reference sequence). The CDR3 region is CAWSVGSARYSNQPQHF. The CDR3 nucleotides are TGTGCCTGGTCGGTGGGTAGCGCGCGTTATAGCAATCAGCCCCAGCATTTT.

The rearrangement uses TRBV6-6 and TRBJ1-4, with a possible D match to TRBD1 (6 bases). Germline V CDR1 and CDR2: MNHNY, SVGAGI (reference sequence). The CDR3 has 14 amino acids. Trimming left V 6 bases short and J 7 bases short, with 15 bases between. CDR3 loop: CASSYREGGEKLFF. Written as DNA, the CDR3 is TGTGCCAGCAGCTACAGGGAAGGGGGTGAAAAACTGTTTTTT.

The chain employs TRBV9 and TRBJ1-6; 7 bases line up with TRBD1. The CDR3 contains 16 residues. Germline V lookup: CDR1 SGDLS, CDR2 YYNGEE. The V segment lost 4 bases and the J segment 5 bases; nucleotides outside the gene matches: 9. DNA of the CDR3: TGTGCCAGCAGCCCACCAACAGGGGATGATAATTCACCCCTCCACTTT. It encodes CASSPPTGDDNSPLHF.

This clone was seen just once. The CDR3 sequence: CASSEGLQGYEQYF. The DNA for the CDR3 is TGTGCCAGCAGTGAGGGTTTACAGGGCTACGAGCAGTACTTC. The V call is TRBV2, the J call TRBJ2-7; maybe TRBD1 (6 bases). Germline values: CDR1 SNHLY, CDR2 FYNNEI. The CDR3 length is 14 residues. The ends were cut back, 3 bases at V and 3 bases at J, with 12 bases in the middle.

The chain employs TRBV6-1 and TRBJ2-7; D might be TRBD1 (6 bases). The CDR3 totals 15 residues. The V and J ends lost 6 bases and 6 bases respectively, with 21 bases between them. Germline CDR1 MNHNS, CDR2 SASEGT. The CDR3 coding sequence is TGTGCCAGCAGAATGCAGGGGCGGGTTCTTGGCGAGCAGTACTTC. This codes for CASRMQGRVLGEQYF.

The J gene is TRBJ2-7, the V gene TRBV4-1; a possible D gene is TRBD2 (6 bases). Trimming cost V 3 bases and J 11 bases, with 14 bases left between them. This CDR3 has 12 amino acids. The germline gives CDR1 MGHRA, CDR2 YSYEKL. The CDR3 region has the DNA TGCGCCAGCAGCCATATTGGGGGGACTGAGTACTTC. Protein: CASSHIGGTEYF.

This clone was counted once. V is TRBV5-5 and J is TRBJ1-2; TRBD1 is a possible D gene (6 bases). Germline V CDR1 and CDR2: SGHKS, YYEKEE (reference sequence). V lost 6 bases to trimming and J lost 2 bases, with 20 bases between them. This CDR3 spans 16 amino acids. The DNA for the CDR3 is TGTGCCAGCAACACCGCGACATGGGGGCTCAACTATGGCTACACCTTC. Translating it yields CASNTATWGLNYGYTF.

V usage is TRBV27 and J usage is TRBJ1-2; TRBD1 matches at 9 bases. In germline, CDR1 is MNHEY, CDR2 SMNVEV (reference sequence). This CDR3 is built from 15 residues. V shed 6 bases and J 6 bases; nucleotides not matched to a gene: 11. In DNA form, the CDR3 reads TGTGCCAGCAGCCTACTCCCCGGGACAGGGAATGGCTACACCTTC. This encodes CASSLLPGTGNGYTF.

The chain combines TRBV5-1 with TRBJ1-4; 9 bases match TRBD1. The CDR3 covers 16 residues. Trimming took 0 bases from V and 3 from J; bases not matched to a gene: 3. CDR1 and CDR2 from the germline V gene are SGHRS and YFSETQ. CDR3 sequence: CASSLGQGEANEKLFF. Written as DNA, the CDR3 is TGCGCCAGCAGCTTGGGACAGGGGGAGGCTAATGAAAAACTGTTTTTT.

The chain uses TRBV27 and TRBJ2-3; 10 nucleotides match TRBD2. V dropped 2 bases and J dropped 1; count of bases not matched to a gene: 0. This CDR3 has 15 residues. Germline CDR1 is MNHEY and CDR2 is SMNVEV (reference sequence). CDR3 residues: CASSLLAGGTDTQYF. For the CDR3, the DNA is TGTGCCAGCAGTTTACTAGCGGGGGGCACAGATACGCAGTATTTT.

V usage is TRBV28 and J usage is TRBJ1-1; tentative D call: TRBD1 (5 bases). V gave up 6 bases and J gave up 2 bases, with 13 bases separating them. The CDR3 is 14 residues long. Germline CDR1 reads MDHEN; CDR2 reads SYDVKM. CDR3 coding DNA: TGTGCCAGCAGCTCACCGGGACTCAACACTGAAGCTTTCTTT. Encoded protein: CASSSPGLNTEAFF.

This chain joins TRBV2 and TRBJ1-1, with D perhaps TRBD1 (5 bases). Germline V lookup: CDR1 SNHLY, CDR2 FYNNEI. Trimming removed 1 base from V and 3 bases from J, with 12 bases in between. This CDR3 spans 15 amino acids. The CDR3 nucleotides read TGTGCCAGCAGTGAAGGGTTTTCGGGGGACACTGAAGCTTTCTTT. Its translation is CASSEGFSGDTEAFF.

V and J are TRBV2 and TRBJ1-4, with TRBD1 matching over 7 bases. V gave up 5 bases and J gave up 7 bases; unmatched junction bases: 7. Germline V gene sequence: CDR1 SNHLY, CDR2 FYNNEI. The CDR3 length is 14 residues. The DNA for the CDR3 is TGTGCCAGCAGTACACAGGGGACCGGTGAAAAACTGTTTTTT. Amino acid sequence: CASSTQGTGEKLFF.

The genes are TRBV25-1 and TRBJ2-6, with 7 bases that match TRBD1. Germline lookup yields CDR1 MGHDK and CDR2 SYGVNS. The CDR3 has 17 amino acids. V gave up 3 bases and J gave up 2 bases; unmatched junction bases: 7. This CDR3 is CASSDQLQGPGANVLTF. In DNA, the CDR3 is TGTGCCAGCAGTGACCAACTACAGGGGCCTGGGGCCAACGTCCTGACTTTC.

The V call is TRBV5-1, the J call TRBJ1-2; D perhaps matches TRBD1 (6 bases). Per the germline V gene, CDR1 is SGHRS and CDR2 is YFSETQ. V lost 0 bases to trimming and J lost 4 bases, with 10 bases between them. CDR3 length: 14 amino acids. The DNA of the CDR3 is TGCGCCAGCAGCTTGGTTGGGGACACCTATGGCTACACCTTC. Residues: CASSLVGDTYGYTF.

The chain recombines TRBV6-1 with TRBJ2-1; D is ambiguous. Trimming stripped 4 bases from V and 5 bases from J, with 12 bases between. Germline assignment: CDR1 MNHNS and CDR2 SASEGT. This CDR3 has 14 residues. The CDR3 bases are TGTGCCAGCAGTGTCCTGGGCCGTGACAATGAGCAGTTCTTC. Protein product: CASSVLGRDNEQFF.

On this clone itself: This sample also contains other DNA sequences that code for the same CDR3. The chain carries TRBV9 and TRBJ1-1, with 8 positions matching TRBD1. This CDR3 comprises 15 residues. The V gene end was trimmed by 3 bases and the J gene end by 8 bases; junction bases not matched to a gene: 12. Looked up from germline, CDR1 is SGDLS and CDR2 is YYNGEE. CDR3 amino acids: CASSDRGNRITEAFF. DNA of the CDR3: TGTGCCAGCAGCGACAGGGGGAATAGAATCACCGAAGCTTTCTTT. The complete variable domain, with remaining parts taken from reference TRBV9 and TRBJ1-1, reads DSGVTQTPKHLITATGQRVTLRCSPRSGDLSVYWYQQSLDQGLQFLIQYYNGEERAKGNILERFSAQQFPDLHSELNLSSLELGDSALYFCASSDRGNRITEAFFGQGTRLTVV.

Here the CDR3 reads CASSLGHTRDKNTGELFF. CDR3 coding DNA: TGTGCCAGCAGCTTAGGCCATACCCGGGACAAAAACACCGGGGAGCTGTTTTTT. The chain combines TRBV7-9 with TRBJ2-2; D possibly corresponds to TRBD1 (6 bases). Germline CDR1 is SEHNR and CDR2 is FQNEAQ (reference sequence). This CDR3 region has 18 residues. Trimming shortened V by 1 base and J by 2 bases, and 17 bases separated the two germline ends.

V and J are TRBV28 and TRBJ2-1; D may be TRBD1 (5 bases). Trimming removed 6 bases from V and 6 bases from J, with 9 bases in between. This CDR3 has 12 amino acids. In germline, CDR1 is MDHEN, CDR2 SYDVKM. The CDR3 spells CASRGPFNEQFF. In nucleotides, the CDR3 is TGTGCCAGCAGGGGGCCCTTCAATGAGCAGTTCTTC.

The J gene is TRBJ2-7, the V gene TRBV7-3; D perhaps matches TRBD2 (6 bases). The CDR3 is made up of 14 amino acids. The V gene's germline CDR1 is SGHTA and CDR2 FQGTGA. Between the trimmed V and J ends, which lost 1 base and 6 bases, there was a span of 13 bases. This CDR3 reads CASSLNRGSGEQYF. The CDR3 region has the DNA TGTGCCAGCAGCTTAAACCGGGGGTCAGGCGAGCAGTACTTC.

The rearrangement uses TRBV19 and TRBJ1-4, with D uncertain. The CDR3 totals 14 residues. The V and J ends lost 5 bases and 7 bases respectively, with 14 bases between them. Germline CDR1 reads LNHDA; CDR2 reads SQIVND (reference sequence). The CDR3 coding sequence is TGTGCCAGTAGTGCCCGGTCCAGGATTGAAAAACTGTTTTTT. Protein sequence: CASSARSRIEKLFF.

V usage is TRBV2 and J usage is TRBJ2-2, with unresolved D. The CDR3 runs 14 residues. Per germline, CDR1 SNHLY and CDR2 FYNNEI. Trimming shortened V by 4 bases and J by 2 bases, and 8 bases separated the two germline ends. The CDR3 region has the DNA TGTGCCAGCAGTGTGCGCGGTAACACCGGGGAGCTGTTTTTT. Residues: CASSVRGNTGELFF.

The chain joins TRBV5-1 to TRBJ1-3; 10 nucleotides match TRBD1. CDR3 length: 14 amino acids. V lost 4 bases and J lost 8; bases outside the gene matches: 6. Looked up from germline, CDR1 is SGHRS and CDR2 is YFSETQ. The CDR3 nucleotides are TGCGCCAGCAGCGCGGGACAGGGGTCAGACACCATATATTTT. Translation: CASSAGQGSDTIYF. Full variable domain (outside the CDR3, taken from reference TRBV5-1 and TRBJ1-3): KAGVTQTPRYLIKTRGQQVTLSCSPISGHRSVSWYQQTPGQGLQFLFEYFSETQRNKGNFPGRFSGRQFSNSRSEMNVSTLELGDSALYLCASSAGQGSDTIYFGEGSWLTVV.

The V and J genes are TRBV7-9 and TRBJ1-1; 8 bases match TRBD1. V was pared by 6 bases and J by 4 bases, with 4 bases of the junction left unmatched. The CDR3 runs to 13 residues. Germline CDR1 and CDR2: SEHNR and FQNEAQ (reference sequence). CDR3 coding DNA: TGTGCCAGCAGTGACAGGGGAGGCACTGAAGCTTTCTTT. This sequence encodes CASSDRGGTEAFF.

The V and J genes are TRBV19 and TRBJ2-1; TRBD1 matches 10 bases. After removal of 5 bases from V and 4 bases from J, the junction contained 8 bases not matched to a gene. Germline CDR1 and CDR2: LNHDA and SQIVND (reference sequence). There are 16 residues in the CDR3. The CDR3 protein is CASSLSGQGTYNEQFF. The CDR3 nucleotides read TGTGCCAGTAGTCTTTCGGGACAGGGGACATACAATGAGCAGTTCTTC.

The chain couples TRBV18 to TRBJ2-3; D gene unclear. The germline V gene encodes CDR1 KGHSH and CDR2 LQKENI. The CDR3 runs to 13 residues. The V end lost 6 bases, the J end lost 1 base, and 8 bases lay between the germline ends. CDR3 bases: TGTGCCAGCTCGACGAGCGGCACAGATACGCAGTATTTT. Translation gives CASSTSGTDTQYF.

V is TRBV7-2 and J is TRBJ2-3; D is perhaps TRBD2 (6 bases). The CDR3 loop spans 14 amino acids. Trimming took off 4 bases at V and 0 bases at J, with 8 bases between the two ends. Germline CDR1 is SGHTA and CDR2 is FQGNSA. The CDR3 coding sequence is TGTGCCAGCAGCTCGGAGGGCAGCACAGATACGCAGTATTTT. It encodes CASSSEGSTDTQYF.

The gene calls are TRBV5-1 and TRBJ2-7; D remains ambiguous. Trimming left V 4 bases short and J 3 bases short, with 5 bases between. This CDR3 has 11 residues. The V gene's germline CDR1 is SGHRS and CDR2 YFSETQ. The CDR3 DNA reads as TGCGCCAGCAGCGCCAGCTACGAGCAGTACTTC. The encoded protein is CASSASYEQYF.

This clone was counted once. This rearrangement joins TRBV30 to TRBJ2-5; 7 bases agree with TRBD2. J lost 4 bases, V lost 4 bases, and 6 bases had no gene match. In germline, CDR1 is GTSNPN, CDR2 SVGIG (reference sequence). The CDR3 consists of 13 residues. CDR3 loop: CAWTSGAPETQYF. The CDR3, as DNA: TGTGCCTGGACGAGCGGGGCCCCAGAGACCCAGTACTTC.

The chain recombines TRBV4-2 with TRBJ1-2; the match to TRBD1 covers 9 bases. In germline, CDR1 is LGHNA, CDR2 YNFKEQ. The CDR3 is made up of 16 amino acids. V was clipped by 1 base and J by 5 bases; unmatched bases: 8. CDR3: CASSQGQQGAAYGYTF. CDR3 nucleotide sequence: TGTGCCAGCAGCCAAGGCCAACAGGGGGCAGCTTATGGCTACACCTTC.

The chain recombines TRBV7-2 with TRBJ2-5; 10 positions agree with TRBD2. This CDR3 contains 16 residues. V gave up 1 base and J gave up 2 bases; unmatched junction bases: 4. The germline gives CDR1 SGHTA, CDR2 FQGNSA. The CDR3 is CASSLVGSGGQETQYF. CDR3 DNA sequence: TGTGCCAGCAGCTTAGTTGGTAGCGGGGGGCAAGAGACCCAGTACTTC.